The next 20 T cell receptor beta chains were all read from a single sample in a study of blood T cell repertoires in COVID-19. Repertoires were generated with immunoSEQ multiplex PCR, while TCRdb's copy carries only in-frame clones and drops some. The data show some 60,000 clones, roughly 90% seen once. Source material: peripheral blood. The receptors here all came from a man aged 55 to 70 with acute or convalescent COVID-19.

The chain carries TRBV7-2 and TRBJ2-3, with D maybe TRBD1 (6 bases). V was pared by 2 bases and J by 0 bases, with 9 bases between. CDR1 and CDR2 from the germline V gene are SGHTA and FQGNSA. The CDR3 runs to 15 residues. The CDR3 is CASSLYQGSTDTQYF. CDR3 coding DNA: TGTGCCAGCAGCTTATACCAGGGGAGCACAGATACGCAGTATTTT.

The J gene is TRBJ1-1, the V gene TRBV9; perhaps TRBD1 as D (5 bases). CDR1 is SGDLS, CDR2 YYNGEE, per germline. CDR3 size: 14 residues. Trimming stripped 2 bases from V and 1 base from J, with 9 bases between. The CDR3 DNA follows: TGTGCCAGCAGCGTGAGACAGACGAACACTGAAGCTTTCTTT. Its translation: CASSVRQTNTEAFF. Complete variable domain (other parts from reference TRBV9 and TRBJ1-1): DSGVTQTPKHLITATGQRVTLRCSPRSGDLSVYWYQQSLDQGLQFLIQYYNGEERAKGNILERFSAQQFPDLHSELNLSSLELGDSALYFCASSVRQTNTEAFFGQGTRLTVV.

V is TRBV7-9 and J is TRBJ1-2; 10 bases match TRBD1. With V trimmed by 5 bases and J by 7 bases, 7 bases remained unmatched. The CDR3 is 14 residues long. Germline V gives CDR1 SEHNR, CDR2 FQNEAQ (reference sequence). CDR3 bases: TGTGCCAGCAGCCCCGGGACAGGGGCATTTGGCTACACCTTC. Translated, it gives CASSPGTGAFGYTF.

The rearrangement links TRBV18 to TRBJ2-3; no definite D call. This CDR3 region has 11 residues. Germline CDR1 KGHSH, CDR2 LQKENI. V shed 6 bases and J shed 6 bases, with 7 bases lying between them. CDR3 bases: TGTGCCAGCTCCGTAATTGATACGCAGTATTTT. It codes for CASSVIDTQYF.

The CDR3, as DNA: TGCAGCGCAGGGACTAGCGGGGGGGCCGTGTACACCGGGGAGCTGTTTTTT. Residues: CSAGTSGGAVYTGELFF. The V and J genes are TRBV29-1 and TRBJ2-2; TRBD2 aligns across 16 bases. Unmatched junction bases numbered 8, after V lost 7 bases and J lost 3 bases. This CDR3 is 17 amino acids long. The germline gives CDR1 SQVTM, CDR2 ANQGSEA.

The rearrangement links TRBV7-2 to TRBJ2-1; D call uncertain. Germline CDR1 is SGHTA and CDR2 is FQGNSA. The CDR3 has 13 amino acids. Between the trimmed V and J ends, which lost 3 bases and 4 bases, there was a span of 7 bases. The CDR3 DNA reads TGTGCCAGCAGCTTTACGGTTTACAATGAGCAGTTCTTC. Amino acids: CASSFTVYNEQFF. Variable domain in full (rest from reference TRBV7-2 and TRBJ2-1): GAGVSQSPSNKVTEKGKDVELRCDPISGHTALYWYRQSLGQGLEFLIYFQGNSAPDKSGLPSDRFSAERTGGSVSTLTIQRTQQEDSAVYLCASSFTVYNEQFFGPGTRLTVL.

CDR3 residues: CASSLGGTGVYEQYF. The CDR3 nucleotides read TGCGCCAGCAGCTTGGGTGGGACAGGGGTCTACGAGCAGTACTTC. The chain employs TRBV5-1 and TRBJ2-7; 10 bases are a match to TRBD1. J lost 3 bases, V lost 0 bases, and 3 bases had no gene match. This CDR3 is 15 amino acids long. Germline V gene sequence: CDR1 SGHRS, CDR2 YFSETQ.

The J gene is TRBJ2-1, the V gene TRBV18; 11 bases line up with TRBD1. The CDR3 loop spans 13 amino acids. Germline loops: CDR1 KGHSH, CDR2 LQKENI. Losses at the gene ends were 11 bases for V and 7 bases for J; bases not matched to a gene: 7. The CDR3 protein is CAGGTGGTNEQFF. The CDR3 DNA sequence: TGTGCCGGAGGGACAGGGGGAACAAATGAGCAGTTCTTC.

The rearrangement joins TRBV6-5 to TRBJ2-2, with D unclear. This CDR3 is 15 amino acids long. V dropped 5 bases and J dropped 2 bases, with 12 bases sitting between them. The germline V gene has CDR1 MNHEY and CDR2 SVGAGI. For the CDR3, the DNA is TGTGCCAGCAGTCCCGTCCGAGGAAACACCGGGGAGCTGTTTTTT. This gives the protein CASSPVRGNTGELFF.

The V call is TRBV19, the J call TRBJ1-2; TRBD1 aligns across 7 bases. This CDR3 is built from 12 residues. The germline V gene encodes CDR1 LNHDA and CDR2 SQIVND (reference sequence). V gave up 5 bases and J gave up 8 bases; unmatched junction bases: 5. CDR3 region: CASSARQGGYTF. The DNA for the CDR3 is TGTGCCAGTAGTGCACGACAGGGAGGCTACACCTTC.

As to this clone: Other DNA sequences of this sample code for an identical CDR3. The chain combines TRBV12-3 or TRBV12-4 with TRBJ1-2; no clear D. The germline V and J ends were trimmed by 1 base and 8 bases, with 5 bases remaining between them. The length of the CDR3 is 11 residues. CDR3 DNA: TGTGCCAGCAGTTTAGGGCCCGGCTACACCTTC. It is translated as CASSLGPGYTF.

This sequence joins TRBV7-2 and TRBJ2-2, with 7 bases matching TRBD2. The CDR3 has 14 amino acids. From germline, CDR1 is SGHTA and CDR2 FQGNSA. After removal of 5 bases from V and 7 bases from J, the junction contained 7 bases not matched to a gene. CDR3 sequence reads: CASSPRQRDGELFF. CDR3 nucleotides: TGTGCCAGCAGCCCCAGACAGCGGGACGGGGAGCTGTTTTTT.

The chain uses TRBV6-5 and TRBJ2-7, with 7 bases identical to TRBD1. V dropped 10 bases and J dropped 0; count of bases not matched to a gene: 6. From germline, CDR1 is MNHEY and CDR2 SVGAGI. The CDR3 runs to 13 residues. In DNA, the CDR3 is TGTGCCACCAGACAGGGCCGCTCCTACGAGCAGTACTTC. As protein: CATRQGRSYEQYF.

The chain uses TRBV5-5 and TRBJ1-2, with D perhaps TRBD1 (5 bases). Between the trimmed V and J ends, which lost 1 base and 3 bases, there was a span of 10 bases. This CDR3 contains 14 residues. CDR1 SGHKS and CDR2 YYEKEE come from the germline V gene (reference sequence). This CDR3 is CASSLLGQDYGYTF. The CDR3 nucleotides are TGTGCCAGCAGCTTGCTGGGGCAGGACTATGGCTACACCTTC.

This rearrangement joins TRBV18 to TRBJ1-1, with D perhaps TRBD1 (6 bases). The CDR3 runs to 16 residues. Germline values: CDR1 KGHSH, CDR2 LQKENI. V lost 6 bases and J 0 bases, leaving 17 bases between the germline ends. The CDR3 nucleotides are TGTGCCAGCTCTCGTTCTACCGGGACACTGAACACTGAAGCTTTCTTT. This gives the protein CASSRSTGTLNTEAFF.

The V and J genes are TRBV27 and TRBJ2-4; D unclear. CDR3 size: 15 residues. V dropped 4 bases and J dropped 3 bases, with 13 bases sitting between them. Germline values: CDR1 MNHEY, CDR2 SMNVEV (reference sequence). CDR3 residues: CASSSLDLGKNIQYF. CDR3 in DNA: TGTGCCAGCAGTTCCCTAGACTTGGGCAAAAACATTCAGTACTTC.

The V call is TRBV10-2, the J call TRBJ1-2; D is unresolved. V gave up 2 bases and J gave up 3 bases, with 10 bases separating them. This CDR3 region has 14 residues. Germline V gene data show CDR1 as WSHSY and CDR2 as SAAADI. This CDR3 reads CASSERQVDYGYTF. CDR3 sequence (DNA): TGCGCCAGCAGTGAGAGGCAGGTTGACTATGGCTACACCTTC.

The V call is TRBV19, the J call TRBJ1-2; 11 nucleotides align to TRBD1. The CDR3 runs 13 residues. Germline-derived CDR1 and CDR2 are LNHDA and SQIVND (reference sequence). Germline trimming cut 4 bases from V and 12 bases from J; bases unmatched to any gene: 7. The CDR3 loop reads CASSTLGQGENTF. In DNA, the CDR3 is TGTGCCAGTAGTACCCTGGGACAGGGGGAAAACACCTTC.

The chain carries TRBV2 and TRBJ1-1; TRBD1 is a possible D gene (5 bases). V lost 1 base to trimming and J lost 4 bases, with 10 bases between them. This CDR3 has 14 residues. Germline V gene sequence: CDR1 SNHLY, CDR2 FYNNEI. CDR3 sequence reads: CASSEGGLGTEAFF. The DNA for the CDR3 is TGTGCCAGCAGTGAAGGGGGCCTCGGCACTGAAGCTTTCTTT.

This chain uses TRBV29-1 with TRBJ2-7; D unclear. The CDR3 has 12 residues. Germline V gives CDR1 SQVTM, CDR2 ANQGSEA. The CDR3 DNA is TGCGGAGCAAACGACGGAGCCTACGAGCAGTACTTC. Translation: CGANDGAYEQYF.